These 29 T cell receptor beta chains originate from one sample sequenced in a study of cytomegalovirus exposure and HLA in healthy donors. Primers included in the PCR were 60 Vbeta and 13 Jbeta primers. The table came from immunoSEQ multiplex PCR; TCRdb's copy has only in-frame clones and leaves some out. The repertoire holds 100,000 to 150,000 clones, with approximately 80% as singletons. The sample consisted of PBMCs. All receptors derive from a man aged 45 to 65 in good health and CMV-seronegative.

V is TRBV9 and J is TRBJ2-1; 13 positions agree with TRBD2. The V gene's germline CDR1 is SGDLS and CDR2 YYNGEE. This CDR3 contains 15 residues. J was trimmed by 9 bases and V by 3 bases; bases with no gene match: 6. DNA of the CDR3: TGTGCCAGCAGCGCGCGCACTAGCGGGGGGGCTGAGCAGTTCTTC. It is translated as CASSARTSGGAEQFF.

The chain carries TRBV9 and TRBJ2-1, with 7 bases matching TRBD2. The V segment lost 4 bases and the J segment 0 bases; nucleotides outside the gene matches: 4. The CDR3 loop spans 15 amino acids. Germline assignment: CDR1 SGDLS and CDR2 YYNGEE. The CDR3 region is CASSWGGISYNEQFF. For the CDR3, the DNA is TGTGCCAGCAGCTGGGGGGGGATCTCCTACAATGAGCAGTTCTTC.

This clone has just a few counts. The genes are TRBV14 and TRBJ1-1, with a tentative D call TRBD1 (6 bases). Germline V gives CDR1 SGHDN, CDR2 FVKESK. V lost 4 bases, J lost 6 bases, and 12 bases lay in between. The CDR3 consists of 13 residues. CDR3 nucleotide sequence: TGTGCCAGCAGCCGTCGGGACACCTCTGAAGCTTTCTTT. This sequence encodes CASSRRDTSEAFF.

This sequence joins TRBV6-1 and TRBJ1-1; weak D call: TRBD1 (6 bases). Trimming pared 3 bases from V and 7 bases from J, leaving 18 bases between. Germline values: CDR1 MNHNS, CDR2 SASEGT. CDR3 length: 15 residues. CDR3 loop: CASSDAQTGWGEAFF. The DNA for the CDR3 is TGTGCCAGCAGTGACGCCCAGACAGGCTGGGGTGAAGCTTTCTTT.

The chain couples TRBV7-2 to TRBJ2-3; 9 bases line up with TRBD2. J lost 0 bases, V lost 5 bases, and 9 bases had no gene match. The CDR3 consists of 17 residues. Per germline, CDR1 SGHTA and CDR2 FQGNSA. The CDR3 reads CASSPGLAGTSTDTQYF. CDR3 DNA: TGTGCCAGCAGCCCTGGTCTAGCGGGGACTAGCACAGATACGCAGTATTTT.

The chain links TRBV4-3 to TRBJ2-3, with D possibly TRBD1 on 6 matching bases. The CDR3 has 14 residues. Trimming took 5 bases from V and 4 from J, leaving 13 bases between them. Germline loops: CDR1 LGHNA, CDR2 YSLEER. CDR3 loop: CASSYPGDPDTQYF. The CDR3 nucleotides read TGCGCCAGCAGCTATCCAGGGGACCCAGATACGCAGTATTTT.

The chain uses TRBV7-2 and TRBJ2-5; 12 bases fit TRBD1. This CDR3 region has 15 residues. V shed 4 bases and J 5 bases; nucleotides not matched to a gene: 5. Germline lookup yields CDR1 SGHTA and CDR2 FQGNSA. The CDR3 nucleotides are TGTGCCAGCAGCTCCGGGACAGGGGGCTTGGAGACCCAGTACTTC. Amino acid sequence: CASSSGTGGLETQYF.

The chain uses TRBV9 and TRBJ1-2; D is possibly TRBD1 (6 bases). There are 13 residues in the CDR3. V lost 3 bases to trimming and J lost 7 bases, with 13 bases between them. Germline V gives CDR1 SGDLS, CDR2 YYNGEE. CDR3 loop: CASSDDRSRGYTF. CDR3 coding DNA: TGTGCCAGCAGCGATGACAGGTCTCGTGGCTACACCTTC.

A note on this clone: The sample holds other DNA sequences that translate to the same CDR3. The genes are TRBV5-1 and TRBJ2-2; D possibly corresponds to TRBD1 (5 bases). Trimming cost V 4 bases and J 1 base, with 8 bases left between them. The germline gives CDR1 SGHRS, CDR2 YFSETQ. The CDR3 totals 14 residues. The CDR3 DNA is TGCGCCAGCAGCACAGGTGGGAACACCGGGGAGCTGTTTTTT. This gives the protein CASSTGGNTGELFF.

The rearrangement links TRBV4-1 to TRBJ2-3; TRBD2 agrees at 7 bases. Per the germline V gene, CDR1 is MGHRA and CDR2 is YSYEKL. The J segment lost 1 base and the V segment lost 4 bases, leaving 5 bases of the junction unmatched. The CDR3 contains 15 residues. The chain's CDR3 is CASSRGLVGTDTQYF. The CDR3 DNA is TGCGCCAGCAGCCGAGGACTAGTCGGCACAGATACGCAGTATTTT.

CDR3 DNA sequence: TGTGCCAGCAGCTTAGCTCCAGGGGGCTACGAGCAGTACTTC. Translation gives CASSLAPGGYEQYF. The chain is built from TRBV13 and TRBJ2-7; 7 bases match TRBD1. The germline gives CDR1 PRHDT, CDR2 FYEKMQ (reference sequence). The trim removed 1 base at V and 3 bases at J, leaving 3 bases unmatched. The CDR3 sequence is 14 residues long.

This clone was picked up one time. This chain links TRBV6-5 with TRBJ2-7; tentatively, D is TRBD1 (6 bases). Trimming removed 2 bases from V and 5 bases from J, with 16 bases in between. CDR3 length: 15 amino acids. The germline CDR1 and CDR2 sequences are MNHEY and SVGAGI. The CDR3 coding sequence is TGTGCCAGCAGTTACACAGTAGCTTCAGGGGACGAGCAGTACTTC. Residues: CASSYTVASGDEQYF.

The rearrangement uses TRBV9 and TRBJ1-2; perhaps TRBD1 as D (6 bases). The CDR3 covers 15 residues. Trimming took 0 bases from V and 2 from J, leaving 11 bases between them. The germline V gene encodes CDR1 SGDLS and CDR2 YYNGEE. The CDR3 DNA sequence: TGTGCCAGCAGCGTAGGTCCAGGGGAGAACTATGGCTACACCTTC. It yields the protein CASSVGPGENYGYTF.

A remark on this clone: One end of the junction fails to match germline, which may point to a read error. This chain links TRBV9 with TRBJ2-1; 9 bases are shared with TRBD1. Germline CDR1 reads SGDLS; CDR2 reads YYNGEE. This CDR3 contains 14 residues. CDR3 DNA: TGTGCCAGCAGCCCAGGACAGGGGACCAATGGGCAGTTCTTC. Residues: CASSPGQGTNGQFF.

The rearrangement joins TRBV5-1 to TRBJ2-6; D remains ambiguous. Germline loops: CDR1 SGHRS, CDR2 YFSETQ. The CDR3 loop spans 17 amino acids. Between the trimmed V and J ends, which lost 0 bases and 0 bases, there was a span of 10 bases. This CDR3 reads CASSLETSGSGANVLTF. As DNA, the CDR3 is TGCGCCAGCAGCTTGGAGACGTCGGGCTCTGGGGCCAACGTCCTGACTTTC.

This clone was observed a single time. V gene TRBV5-1 combines with J gene TRBJ1-1; 7 bases are a match to TRBD1. V trimming: 2 bases; J trimming: 2 bases; junction bases outside the gene matches: 6. CDR1 and CDR2 (germline): SGHRS, YFSETQ. The length of the CDR3 is 15 residues. CDR3 region: CASSLLGQINTEAFF. In DNA form, the CDR3 reads TGCGCCAGCAGCTTACTGGGACAGATAAACACTGAAGCTTTCTTT.

The chain is built from TRBV9 and TRBJ1-2, with D perhaps matching TRBD1 (6 bases). Trimming pared 0 bases from V and 11 bases from J, leaving 11 bases between. Germline lookup yields CDR1 SGDLS and CDR2 YYNGEE. The CDR3 is 12 amino acids. CDR3 loop: CASSVDGQRYTF. The CDR3 DNA follows: TGTGCCAGCAGCGTAGACGGACAGCGATACACCTTC.

The chain has TRBV9 and TRBJ2-2, with D perhaps matching TRBD2 (6 bases). The V end lost 4 bases, the J end lost 3 bases, and 13 bases lay between the germline ends. CDR3 length: 15 amino acids. Germline lookup yields CDR1 SGDLS and CDR2 YYNGEE. The DNA for the CDR3 is TGTGCCAGCAGCAGACTAGTATCGGACACCGGGGAGCTGTTTTTT. Protein sequence: CASSRLVSDTGELFF.

Note on this clone: The junction departs from germline at one end; a sequencing error may be responsible. This chain connects TRBV5-6 to TRBJ2-3; 9 positions agree with TRBD1. The CDR3 covers 17 residues. Germline values: CDR1 SGHDT, CDR2 YYEEEE. The CDR3 DNA sequence: TGTGCCAGCACCTTGTACAGGGGGCAGACTTTCACAGATACGCAGTATTTT. Its translation: CASTLYRGQTFTDTQYF.

The V gene is TRBV7-9, the J gene TRBJ1-1, with D unresolved. Germline CDR1 reads SEHNR; CDR2 reads FQNEAQ (reference sequence). Trimming cost V 6 bases and J 3 bases, with 8 bases left between them. The CDR3 runs 12 residues. The chain's CDR3 is CASRAGYTEAFF. The CDR3 nucleotides are TGTGCCAGCAGGGCCGGGTACACTGAAGCTTTCTTT.

The rearrangement links TRBV4-3 to TRBJ1-2, with a weak D call TRBD1 (6 bases). Germline CDR1 and CDR2: LGHNA and YSLEER. The CDR3 has 15 amino acids. Trimming cost V 3 bases and J 4 bases, with 15 bases left between them. The CDR3 bases are TGCGCCAGCAGCCATTTAGGGGGGGCCGGCTATGGCTACACCTTC. Amino acid sequence: CASSHLGGAGYGYTF.

The CDR3 DNA is TGCGCCAGCAGCTTGGACGGGGCCGGCGGGGCGCAGTTCTTC. It codes for CASSLDGAGGAQFF. The chain employs TRBV5-1 and TRBJ2-1, with D perhaps matching TRBD2 (6 bases). This CDR3 is 14 amino acids long. Trimming stripped 0 bases from V and 12 bases from J, with 16 bases between. Germline V CDR1 and CDR2: SGHRS, YFSETQ.

The J gene is TRBJ1-5, the V gene TRBV2; D is possibly TRBD1 (5 bases). Germline loops: CDR1 SNHLY, CDR2 FYNNEI. This CDR3 is 16 amino acids long. V was pared by 5 bases and J by 0 bases, with 14 bases between. CDR3 DNA sequence: TGTGCCAGCAGTCCATTACGGGGGAATAGCAATCAGCCCCAGCATTTT. Translating gives CASSPLRGNSNQPQHF. Based on the CDR3 plus reference TRBV2 and TRBJ1-5, the full variable domain is EPEVTQTPSHQVTQMGQEVILRCVPISNHLYFYWYRQILGQKVEFLVSFYNNEISEKSEIFDDQFSVERPDGSNFTLKIRSTKLEDSAMYFCASSPLRGNSNQPQHFGDGTRLSIL.

The chain links TRBV5-1 to TRBJ2-1; 7 bases are shared with TRBD1. After removal of 5 bases from V and 6 bases from J, the junction contained 11 bases not matched to a gene. The CDR3 loop spans 15 amino acids. Germline V gene sequence: CDR1 SGHRS, CDR2 YFSETQ. CDR3 DNA: TGCGCCAGCAGATTCGGGACAGCGGCCTCCAATGAGCAGTTCTTC. Amino acids: CASRFGTAASNEQFF.

The V call is TRBV6-1, the J call TRBJ2-5; D is uncertain. The DNA end is a closer match to TRBJ2-7, so the J assignment may be wrong. CDR3 size: 12 residues. Per the germline V gene, CDR1 is MNHNS and CDR2 is SASEGT. Here the CDR3 reads CASGQFSYEQYF. The CDR3 DNA reads as TGTGCCAGCGGGCAGTTCTCCTACGAGCAGTACTTC.

The gene calls are TRBV5-8 and TRBJ2-1; 8 nucleotides align to TRBD2. Germline lookup yields CDR1 SGHTS and CDR2 YDEGEE. CDR3 size: 16 residues. With 2 bases clipped from V and 4 bases from J, the junction kept 8 bases outside the gene matches. The CDR3 nucleotides read TGTGCCAGCAGCTTCGGTAGCGGGGAAATTTACAATGAGCAGTTCTTC. Encoded protein: CASSFGSGEIYNEQFF.

This chain uses TRBV4-1 with TRBJ2-5; 8 bases fit TRBD2. The DNA end is a closer match to TRBJ2-7, so the J assignment may be wrong. The germline V gene encodes CDR1 MGHRA and CDR2 YSYEKL. This CDR3 has 15 residues. CDR3 loop: CASSQGTSPTYEQYF. The CDR3 DNA is TGCGCCAGCAGCCAAGGGACTAGCCCAACCTACGAGCAGTACTTC.

V usage is TRBV7-9 and J usage is TRBJ1-1; no reliable D call. The CDR3 consists of 12 residues. Germline CDR1 SEHNR, CDR2 FQNEAQ (reference sequence). The V end lost 1 base, the J end lost 7 bases, and 7 bases lay between the germline ends. CDR3 in amino acids: CASSLGFIEAFF. Written as DNA, the CDR3 is TGTGCCAGCAGCTTAGGTTTCATTGAAGCTTTCTTT.

The rearrangement joins TRBV7-2 to TRBJ1-6; D is unclear. Germline CDR1 reads SGHTA; CDR2 reads FQGNSA. V shed 5 bases and J shed 3 bases, with 17 bases lying between them. CDR3 length: 17 residues. CDR3 nucleotide sequence: TGTGCCAGCAGCCCCCTTATGCGGGCCGACTATAATTCACCCCTCCACTTT. Amino acid sequence: CASSPLMRADYNSPLHF.